This T cell receptor beta chain comes out of a study of post-analysis software for immune sequencing data. Study context: Both relapsing-remitting and secondary progressive multiple sclerosis featured among the disease courses, as did progressive-relapsing multiple sclerosis. Findings and caveats of the study: Samples from one preparation batch, clustered by F measure, grouped strongly together. The normalized Chao1 diversity of multiple sclerosis patients was significantly lower than that of controls. TRBV5-6, TRBV5-1 and TRBV20-1 belonged to a set of roughly 5 TRBV segments that were more frequent in patients than controls.

This clonotype was found a few times. Its cognate antigen is unknown. Unique molecular identifiers were carried by the TCR beta cDNA libraries. TCRdb reprocessed the PCR reads via MiXCR and lists one record per CDR3 protein. The data hold hundreds of thousands of distinct CDR3 sequences, with 44% observed a single time. V was clipped by 4 bases and J by 0 bases, with 23 bases between them. There are 19 residues in the CDR3. Germline CDR1 reads SGHRS; CDR2 reads YFSETQ. Sequenced material: blood. The V call is TRBV5-1, the J call TRBJ2-1, with D perhaps being TRBD1 or TRBD2 (6 bases each). The origin of this receptor is a girl aged 5 to 17 with multiple sclerosis. As DNA, the CDR3 is TGCGCCAGCAGCCAAGGGGGGTACCAGGAGAGGGGCTCCTACAATGAGCAGTTCTTC. Protein: CASSQGGYQERGSYNEQFF. The whole variable domain, remainder taken from reference TRBV5-1 and TRBJ2-1, is KAGVTQTPRYLIKTRGQQVTLSCSPISGHRSVSWYQQTPGQGLQFLFEYFSETQRNKGNFPGRFSGRQFSNSRSEMNVSTLELGDSALYLCASSQGGYQERGSYNEQFFGPGTRLTVL.